This T cell receptor beta chain emerged from a study of cytomegalovirus exposure and HLA in healthy donors (dated by TCRdb to 2016 to 2017). In terms of the full investigation: According to a later analysis, one platform produced both the 120 validation repertoires and the 670 or so repertoires of the first cohort. The study aimed to test whether signatures of past pathogen exposure could be identified by cataloging public T cell receptors. A separate validation cohort of 100 to 150 different subjects was used in addition to the approximately 640-subject first cohort. To predict cytomegalovirus infection status, the study combined high-throughput TCR immunosequencing, statistical association of individual TCRs with disease status, and machine learning.

Beyond this particular receptor, the publication reports: In vitro tests confirmed that a few of the cytomegalovirus-associated TCR beta chains recognize cytomegalovirus antigens. The study gave a list of more than 150 TCR beta chains associated with cytomegalovirus. A later analysis found that TCRs clustered in the first cohort also tended to co-occur in the 110 or so validation repertoires, with approximately 93% of cluster scores above 0. A later analysis lacked HLA typing for the validation cohort, so it scored co-occurrence in that cohort across all 110 or so repertoires. In both the original and validation cohorts, the classifier was reported to diagnose cytomegalovirus status with high specificity and sensitivity. Across donors, most TCR sequences were observed very rarely, whereas some public TCRs were present in many individuals. The authors suggested that the approach could potentially be generalized to other disease states and immunological phenotypes.

Donors formed part of the validation cohort, which comprised over a hundred subjects and was distinct from the first cohort of under 800 subjects. Libraries came from the immunoSEQ multiplex PCR assay. Under the source paper's analysis protocol: To diagnose cytomegalovirus status from the catalog of TCR beta chain sequences, a statistical classification framework was built. In its TCRdb copy, this immuneACCESS table keeps in-frame sequences only and misses some clones. Where compared with another copy, unresolved V genes explain less than half of these, and the others have no known cause. Clonal size and the V and J genes are those of that table, whereas D and trimming came from the DNA. The sample has 110,000 to 150,000 clones on record, about 87% of them singletons. The ten largest clones represent less than 8% of the sample. CDR1 SGHTA and CDR2 FQGTGA are derived from the germline V gene. V is cut by 4 bases and J by 2 bases, and the space between the germline ends is 8 bases. The CDR3 measures 13 amino acids from cysteine to phenylalanine. Of the read, only the CDR3 DNA is kept; its 39 bases are in frame from base 1.

About this clone itself: The specificity of this receptor is unknown. There are no base qualities to consult, and no much larger clone falls within one base.

The source material was PBMCs. The receptor chain draws on TRBV7-3 and TRBJ2-5; perhaps TRBD1 is the D gene, with 6 bases matching. This TCR derives from a woman aged 25 to 39 in good health and CMV-seropositive. The CDR3 amino acid sequence is: CASSWGRQETQYF. The base sequence is TGTGCCAGCAGCTGGGGGCGTCAAGAGACCCAGTACTTC.